Sequencing of this TCR beta chain was carried out in a study of blood T cells in healthy people across ages. Trimming removed 0 bases at V and 2 bases at J, with 8 bases between. Per the germline V gene, CDR1 is SGHVS and CDR2 is FNYEAQ. The CDR3 sequence is 14 residues long. Combining a sample-barcoded 5' primer with a J-beta primer mix, a second PCR ran for about 7 to 11 cycles. Each CDR3 protein is one row after TCRdb ran MiXCR on the 5' RACE reads. In the table there are 1.5 million to 2 million distinct CDR3 sequences, more than 35% of which are singletons. Sequenced: blood. The rearrangement links TRBV7-6 to TRBJ2-7; D gene unclear. The clonotype comes from a human donor in good health. In DNA, the CDR3 is TGTGCCAGCAGCTTAGCGGCCAGTCCCTACGAGCAGTACTTC. Translation: CASSLAASPYEQYF.